This T cell receptor (beta chain) was observed in a study of CD8+ T cells in alopecia areata. Broader study findings: When scalp samples are sequenced, resident alphabeta T cells of normal skin are also captured.

This clone was detected a few times. Its antigen is as yet unknown. Sorting separated CD4+ and CD8+ T cells out of PBMCs. Extracted RNA was reverse transcribed into cDNA, the sequencing template. The method was immunoSEQ multiplex PCR; TCRdb's version includes in-frame clones alone and lacks a portion of them. Altogether approximately 59,000 clones are present, roughly 44% being singletons, with the ten largest covering 15% to 20%. This material consisted of CD8+ T cells sorted from blood, taken at week 0. The sequence came from a human donor with alopecia areata.

The DNA of the CDR3 is TGCAGCGTTGTGACAGTGGATGGCTACACCTTC. This sequence encodes CSVVTVDGYTF. V usage is TRBV29-1 and J usage is TRBJ1-2, with TRBD1 as a possible D gene (5 bases). Germline CDR1 is SQVTM and CDR2 is ANQGSEA. The CDR3 totals 11 residues. The germline V and J ends were trimmed by 4 bases and 6 bases, with 9 bases remaining between them.